Reported below is one T cell receptor beta chain. Its antigen remains unidentified. This specimen comes from a study of cytotoxic CD8 clonotypes in ibrutinib-treated CLL. The CDR3 has 15 amino acids. Germline V gene lookup returns CDR1 MGHRA and CDR2 YSYEKL. V lost 1 base, J lost 3 bases, and 3 bases stayed unmatched. Study-wide results and limits: Exceeding age-matched healthy donors, baseline clonality also tracked the counts of circulating CD8+ T cells. Clonality rose at ibrutinib response, held steady in sustained remission, and fell toward baseline at progression. Collection times varied between progressing and sustained-remission patients.

Sequencing used immunoSEQ multiplex PCR; TCRdb keeps in-frame clones, though not all of them. Of 150,000 to 250,000 clones listed, over 55% are singletons. The chain is built from TRBV4-1 and TRBJ2-7, with 10 bases identical to TRBD1. Sequencing used PBMCs, obtained after 24 months of ibrutinib treatment. This TCR was sampled from a human donor with chronic lymphocytic leukemia. CDR3 sequence (DNA): TGCGCCAGCAGCCAAGTGACAGGGGGCGGCTACGAGCAGTACTTC. Its translation: CASSQVTGGGYEQYF.